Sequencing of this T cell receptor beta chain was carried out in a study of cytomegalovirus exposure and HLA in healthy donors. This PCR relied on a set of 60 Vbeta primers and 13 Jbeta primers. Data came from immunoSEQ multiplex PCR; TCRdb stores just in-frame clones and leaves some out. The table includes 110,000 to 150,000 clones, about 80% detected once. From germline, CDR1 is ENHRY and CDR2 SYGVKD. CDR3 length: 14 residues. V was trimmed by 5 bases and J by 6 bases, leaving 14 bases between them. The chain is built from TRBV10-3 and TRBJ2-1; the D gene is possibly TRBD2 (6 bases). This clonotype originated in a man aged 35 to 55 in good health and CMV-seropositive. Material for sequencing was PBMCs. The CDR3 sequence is CAISPTGVTNEQFF. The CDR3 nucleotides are TGTGCCATCAGTCCGACGGGAGTTACCAATGAGCAGTTCTTC.